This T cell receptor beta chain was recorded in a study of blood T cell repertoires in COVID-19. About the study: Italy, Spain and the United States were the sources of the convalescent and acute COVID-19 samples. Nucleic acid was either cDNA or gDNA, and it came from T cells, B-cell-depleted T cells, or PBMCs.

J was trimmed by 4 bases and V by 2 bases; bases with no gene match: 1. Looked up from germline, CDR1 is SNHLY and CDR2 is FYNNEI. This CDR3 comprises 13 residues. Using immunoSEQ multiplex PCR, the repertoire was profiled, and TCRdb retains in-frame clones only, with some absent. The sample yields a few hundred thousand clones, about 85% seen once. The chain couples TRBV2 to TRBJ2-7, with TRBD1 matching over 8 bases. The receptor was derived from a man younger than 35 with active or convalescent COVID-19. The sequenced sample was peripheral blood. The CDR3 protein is CASSEQGAYEQYF. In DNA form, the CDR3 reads TGTGCCAGCAGTGAACAGGGGGCATACGAGCAGTACTTC.